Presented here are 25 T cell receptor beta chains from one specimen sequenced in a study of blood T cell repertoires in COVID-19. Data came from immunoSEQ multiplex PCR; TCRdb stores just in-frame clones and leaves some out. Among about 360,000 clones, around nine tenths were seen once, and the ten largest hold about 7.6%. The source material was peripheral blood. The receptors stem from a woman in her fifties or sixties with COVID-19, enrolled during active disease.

CDR3 protein: CASSLMRVEAFF. CDR3 nucleotides: TGTGCCAGCAGTTTAATGAGGGTTGAAGCTTTCTTT. The chain has TRBV12-3 or TRBV12-4 and TRBJ1-1; D gene ambiguous. The CDR3 is made up of 12 amino acids. V lost 2 bases to trimming and J lost 7 bases, with 8 bases between them.

CDR3 coding DNA: TGTGCCAGCAGTCCGTTTTTAGGGGATCAGCCCCAGCATTTT. Amino acid sequence: CASSPFLGDQPQHF. The rearrangement uses TRBV6-2 or TRBV6-3 and TRBJ1-5; D may be TRBD1 (5 bases). This CDR3 is built from 14 residues. From germline, CDR1 is MNHEY and CDR2 SVGEGT. Trimming removed 5 bases from V and 5 bases from J, with 13 bases in between.

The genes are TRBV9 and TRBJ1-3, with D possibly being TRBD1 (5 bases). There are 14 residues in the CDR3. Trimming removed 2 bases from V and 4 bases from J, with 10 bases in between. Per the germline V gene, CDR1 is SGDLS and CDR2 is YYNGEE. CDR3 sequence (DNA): TGTGCCAGCAGCGTGGTTGGGGCCGGAAACACCATATATTTT. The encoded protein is CASSVVGAGNTIYF.

The CDR3 is CASSQETGLAGEAGELFF. Here the CDR3 DNA reads TGTGCCAGCAGCCAAGAAACGGGACTAGCGGGGGAGGCCGGGGAGCTGTTTTTT. The chain recombines TRBV3-1 (or the pseudogene TRBV3-2) with TRBJ2-2, with 14 bases aligning to TRBD2. Trimming cost V 0 bases and J 6 bases; bases outside gene matches: 6. This CDR3 is built from 18 residues. The germline V gene has CDR1 LGHDT and CDR2 YNNKEL (reference sequence).

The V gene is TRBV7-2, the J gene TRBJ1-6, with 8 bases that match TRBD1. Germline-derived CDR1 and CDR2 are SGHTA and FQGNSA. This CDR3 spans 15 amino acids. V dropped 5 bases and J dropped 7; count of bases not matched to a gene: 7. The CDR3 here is CASSPLGQANSPLHF. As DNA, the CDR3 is TGTGCCAGCAGCCCGCTGGGACAGGCCAATTCACCCCTCCACTTT.

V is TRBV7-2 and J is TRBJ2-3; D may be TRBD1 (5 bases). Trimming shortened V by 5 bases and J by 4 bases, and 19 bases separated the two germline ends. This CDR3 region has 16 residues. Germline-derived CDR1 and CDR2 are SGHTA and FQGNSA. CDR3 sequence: CASSPGPLRRADTQYF. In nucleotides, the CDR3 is TGTGCCAGCAGCCCAGGGCCCTTAAGACGGGCAGATACGCAGTATTTT.

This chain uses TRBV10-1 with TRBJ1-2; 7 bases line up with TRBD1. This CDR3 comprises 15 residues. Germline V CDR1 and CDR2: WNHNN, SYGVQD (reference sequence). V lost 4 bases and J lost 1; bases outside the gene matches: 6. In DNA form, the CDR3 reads TGCGCCAGCAGTGGGTCAGGGGGAGATAACTATGGCTACACCTTC. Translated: CASSGSGGDNYGYTF.

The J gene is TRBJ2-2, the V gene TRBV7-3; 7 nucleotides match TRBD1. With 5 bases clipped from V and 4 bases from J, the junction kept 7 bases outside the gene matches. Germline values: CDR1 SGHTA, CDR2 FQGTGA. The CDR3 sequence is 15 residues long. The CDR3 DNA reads TGTGCCAGCAGCCAAAGTGGGGACAGCACCGGGGAGCTGTTTTTT. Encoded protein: CASSQSGDSTGELFF.

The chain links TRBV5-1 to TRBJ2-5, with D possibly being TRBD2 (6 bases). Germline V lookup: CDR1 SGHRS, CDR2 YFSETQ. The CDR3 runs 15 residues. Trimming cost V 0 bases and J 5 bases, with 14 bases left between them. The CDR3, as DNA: TGCGCCAGCAGCTTGGGCACCGGGACTTGGGAGACCCAGTACTTC. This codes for CASSLGTGTWETQYF.

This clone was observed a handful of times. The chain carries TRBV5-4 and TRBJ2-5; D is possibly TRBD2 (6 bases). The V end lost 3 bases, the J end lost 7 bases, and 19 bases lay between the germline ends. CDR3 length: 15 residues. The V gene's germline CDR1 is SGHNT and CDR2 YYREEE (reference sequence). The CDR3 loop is CASSSSGTAAGTQYF. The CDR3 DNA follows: TGTGCCAGCAGCTCCTCCGGGACTGCCGCAGGGACCCAGTACTTC.

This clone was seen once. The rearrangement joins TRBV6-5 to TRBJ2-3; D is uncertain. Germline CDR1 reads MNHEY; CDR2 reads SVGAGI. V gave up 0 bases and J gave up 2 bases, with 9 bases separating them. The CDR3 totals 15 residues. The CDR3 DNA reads TGTGCCAGCAGTTACTCGGCTGTTCACACAGATACGCAGTATTTT. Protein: CASSYSAVHTDTQYF.

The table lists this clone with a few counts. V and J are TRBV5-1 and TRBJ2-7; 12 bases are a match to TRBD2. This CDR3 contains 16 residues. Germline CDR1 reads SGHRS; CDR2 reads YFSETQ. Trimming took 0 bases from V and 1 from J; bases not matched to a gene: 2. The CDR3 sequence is CASSLAGLAGSYEQYF. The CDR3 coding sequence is TGCGCCAGCAGCTTGGCCGGACTAGCGGGGTCCTACGAGCAGTACTTC.

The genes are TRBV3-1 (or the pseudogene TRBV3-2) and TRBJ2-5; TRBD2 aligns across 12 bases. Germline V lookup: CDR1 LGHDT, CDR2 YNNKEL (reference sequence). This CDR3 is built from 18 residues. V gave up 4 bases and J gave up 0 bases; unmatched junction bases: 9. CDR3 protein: CASSPGGLAGWYQETQYF. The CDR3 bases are TGTGCCAGCAGCCCCGGGGGACTAGCGGGCTGGTACCAAGAGACCCAGTACTTC.

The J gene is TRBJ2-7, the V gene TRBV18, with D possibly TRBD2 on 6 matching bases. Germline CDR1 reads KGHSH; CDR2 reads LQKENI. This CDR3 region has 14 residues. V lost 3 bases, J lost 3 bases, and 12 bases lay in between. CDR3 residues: CASSPGGGGYEQYF. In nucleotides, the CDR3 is TGTGCCAGCTCACCCGGGGGTGGGGGCTACGAGCAGTACTTC.

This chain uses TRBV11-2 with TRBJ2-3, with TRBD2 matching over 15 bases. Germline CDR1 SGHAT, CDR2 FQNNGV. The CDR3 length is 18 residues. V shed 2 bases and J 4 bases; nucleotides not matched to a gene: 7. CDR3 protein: CASSLRTSGGARPDTQYF. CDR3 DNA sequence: TGTGCCAGCAGCTTAAGGACTAGCGGGGGGGCCAGGCCAGATACGCAGTATTTT. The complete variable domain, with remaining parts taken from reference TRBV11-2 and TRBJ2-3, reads EAGVAQSPRYKIIEKRQSVAFWCNPISGHATLYWYQQILGQGPKLLIQFQNNGVVDDSQLPKDRFSAERLKGVDSTLKIQPAKLEDSAVYLCASSLRTSGGARPDTQYFGPGTRLTVL.

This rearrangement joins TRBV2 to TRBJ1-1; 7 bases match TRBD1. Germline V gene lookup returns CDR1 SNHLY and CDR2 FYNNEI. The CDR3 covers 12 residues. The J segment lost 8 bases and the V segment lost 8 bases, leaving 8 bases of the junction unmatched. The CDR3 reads CASGRRDREAFF. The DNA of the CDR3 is TGTGCCAGCGGACGCCGGGACAGAGAAGCTTTCTTT.

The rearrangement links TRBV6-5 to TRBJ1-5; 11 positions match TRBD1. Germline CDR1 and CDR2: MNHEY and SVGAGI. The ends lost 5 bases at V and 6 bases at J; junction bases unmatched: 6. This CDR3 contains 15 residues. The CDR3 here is CASSRGQGVGQPQHF. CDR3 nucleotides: TGTGCCAGCAGTAGGGGACAGGGGGTCGGTCAGCCCCAGCATTTT.

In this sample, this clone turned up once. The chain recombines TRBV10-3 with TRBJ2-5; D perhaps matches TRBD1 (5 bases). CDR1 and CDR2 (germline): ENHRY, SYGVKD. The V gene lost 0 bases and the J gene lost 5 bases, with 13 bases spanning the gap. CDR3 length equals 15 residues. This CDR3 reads CAISESMQGRETQYF. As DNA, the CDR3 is TGTGCCATCAGTGAGTCGATGCAGGGCCGGGAGACCCAGTACTTC.

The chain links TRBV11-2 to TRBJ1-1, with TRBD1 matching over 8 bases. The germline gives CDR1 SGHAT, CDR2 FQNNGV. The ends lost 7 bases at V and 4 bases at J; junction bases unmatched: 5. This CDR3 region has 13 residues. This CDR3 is CASNPGGGTEAFF. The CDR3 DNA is TGTGCCAGCAACCCAGGGGGCGGCACTGAAGCTTTCTTT.

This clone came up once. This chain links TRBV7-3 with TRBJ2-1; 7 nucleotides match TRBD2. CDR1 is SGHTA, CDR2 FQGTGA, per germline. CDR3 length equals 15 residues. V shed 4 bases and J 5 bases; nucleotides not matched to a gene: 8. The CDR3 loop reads CASSSPGGAHNEQFF. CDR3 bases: TGTGCCAGCAGCTCCCCGGGGGGAGCCCACAATGAGCAGTTCTTC.

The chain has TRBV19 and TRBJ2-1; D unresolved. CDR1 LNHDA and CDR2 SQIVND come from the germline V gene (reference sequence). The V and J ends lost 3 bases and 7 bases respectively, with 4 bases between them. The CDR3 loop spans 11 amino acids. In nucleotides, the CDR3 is TGTGCCAGTAGTATTATTAATGAGCAGTTCTTC. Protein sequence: CASSIINEQFF.

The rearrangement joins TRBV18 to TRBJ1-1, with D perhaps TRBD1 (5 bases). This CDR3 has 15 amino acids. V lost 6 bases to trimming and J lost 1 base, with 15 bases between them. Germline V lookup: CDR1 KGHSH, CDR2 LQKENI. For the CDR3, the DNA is TGTGCCAGCTCCCGGGGCGGGACCACGAACACTGAAGCTTTCTTT. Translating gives CASSRGGTTNTEAFF.

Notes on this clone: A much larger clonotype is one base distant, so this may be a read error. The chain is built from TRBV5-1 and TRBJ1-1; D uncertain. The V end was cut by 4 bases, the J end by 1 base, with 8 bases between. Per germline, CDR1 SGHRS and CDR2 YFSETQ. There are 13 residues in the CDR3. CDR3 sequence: CASSQTPNTEAFF. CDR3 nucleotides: TGCGCCAGCAGCCAGACACCGAACACTGAAGCTTTCTTT.

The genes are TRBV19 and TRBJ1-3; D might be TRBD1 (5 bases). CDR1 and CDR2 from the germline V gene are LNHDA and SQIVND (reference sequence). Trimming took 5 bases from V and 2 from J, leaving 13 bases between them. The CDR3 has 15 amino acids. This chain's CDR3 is CASSYTDSPGNTIYF. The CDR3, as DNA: TGTGCCAGTAGTTACACCGACAGCCCTGGAAACACCATATATTTT.

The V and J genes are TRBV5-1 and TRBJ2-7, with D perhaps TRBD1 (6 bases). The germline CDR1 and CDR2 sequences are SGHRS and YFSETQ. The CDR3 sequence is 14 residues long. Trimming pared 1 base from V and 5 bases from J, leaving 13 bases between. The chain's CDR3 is CASSLLQGVHEQYF. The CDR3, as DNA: TGCGCCAGCAGCTTGCTACAGGGAGTCCACGAGCAGTACTTC. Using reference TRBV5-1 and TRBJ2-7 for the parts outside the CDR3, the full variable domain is KAGVTQTPRYLIKTRGQQVTLSCSPISGHRSVSWYQQTPGQGLQFLFEYFSETQRNKGNFPGRFSGRQFSNSRSEMNVSTLELGDSALYLCASSLLQGVHEQYFGPGTRLTVT.